This TCR beta chain was profiled in a study of cytomegalovirus exposure and HLA in healthy donors. Vbeta (60) and Jbeta (13) primers were used in the PCR. The method was immunoSEQ multiplex PCR; TCRdb's version includes in-frame clones alone and lacks a portion of them. The sample lists some 150,000 clones, 55% to 65% seen once, with less than 3% in the top ten. The V gene's germline CDR1 is SGHVS and CDR2 FQNEAQ. The V and J ends lost 4 bases and 9 bases respectively, with 22 bases between them. CDR3 size: 16 residues. The genes are TRBV7-8 and TRBJ2-1; D possibly corresponds to TRBD2 (5 bases). Sequences were obtained from PBMCs. This TCR came from a middle-aged man in good health and CMV-seronegative. CDR3 loop: CASSSTSRGWGSEQFF. Here the CDR3 DNA reads TGTGCCAGCAGCTCGACATCCCGGGGTTGGGGTAGTGAGCAGTTCTTC.